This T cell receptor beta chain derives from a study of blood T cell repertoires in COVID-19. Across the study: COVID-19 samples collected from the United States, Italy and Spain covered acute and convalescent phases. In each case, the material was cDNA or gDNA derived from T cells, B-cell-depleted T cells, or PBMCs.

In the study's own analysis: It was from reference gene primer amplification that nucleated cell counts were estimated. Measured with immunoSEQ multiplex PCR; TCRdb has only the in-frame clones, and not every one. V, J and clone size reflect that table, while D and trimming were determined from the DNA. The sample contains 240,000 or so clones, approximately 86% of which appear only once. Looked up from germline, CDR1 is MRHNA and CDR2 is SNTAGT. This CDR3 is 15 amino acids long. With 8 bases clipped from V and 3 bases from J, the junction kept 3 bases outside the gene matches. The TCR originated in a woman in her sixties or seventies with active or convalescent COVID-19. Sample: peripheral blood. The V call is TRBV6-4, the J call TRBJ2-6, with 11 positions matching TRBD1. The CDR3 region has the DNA TGTGCCAGCGGACAGGGGGCGCTTGGGGCCAACGTCCTGACTTTC. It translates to CASGQGALGANVLTF.